The T cell receptor beta chain described here comes from a study of blood T cell repertoires in COVID-19. The CDR3 sequence is 16 residues long. Germline V gene data show CDR1 as SGHDT and CDR2 as YYEEEE. V was pared by 4 bases and J by 8 bases, with 16 bases of the junction left unmatched. Method: immunoSEQ multiplex PCR; TCRdb's copy keeps in-frame clones and lacks some. The sample includes roughly 210,000 clones, roughly nine tenths seen only once; the top ten take about 1.7%. This TCR came from a man aged 70-80 years with acute or convalescent COVID-19. The rearrangement links TRBV5-6 to TRBJ1-2; 8 bases align to TRBD1. The sample was peripheral blood. Here the CDR3 DNA reads TGTGCCAGCAGCCTTGGACCGACAGGGGTATTGAAGGGCTACACCTTC. As protein: CASSLGPTGVLKGYTF.